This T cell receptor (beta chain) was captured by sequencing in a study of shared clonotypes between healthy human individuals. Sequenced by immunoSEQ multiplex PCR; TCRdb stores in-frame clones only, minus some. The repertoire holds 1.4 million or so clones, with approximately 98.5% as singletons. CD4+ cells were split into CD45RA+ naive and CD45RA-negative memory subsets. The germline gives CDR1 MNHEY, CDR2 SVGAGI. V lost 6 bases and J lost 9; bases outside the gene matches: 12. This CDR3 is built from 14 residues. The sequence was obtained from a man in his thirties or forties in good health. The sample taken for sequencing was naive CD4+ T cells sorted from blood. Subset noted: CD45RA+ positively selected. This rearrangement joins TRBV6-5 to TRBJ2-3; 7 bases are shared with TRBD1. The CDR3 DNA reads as TGTGCCAGCAGCCCGGGACAGCAGCAGCGCACGCAGTATTTT. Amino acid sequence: CASSPGQQQRTQYF.